Below are 25 T cell receptor beta chains sequenced from a single sample in a study of T-cell memory formation after mild COVID-19. MiXCR was run by TCRdb on the 5' RACE reads, yielding one entry per CDR3 protein. The table shows under 450,000 distinct CDR3 sequences, with 20% to 25% occurring only once. The source material was PBMCs or a T cell subset sorted from them (not recorded which). The receptors were gathered from a man younger than 35 who had mild COVID-19 (a few samples of this study predate the infection). Cell type and time point are not known.

This chain joins TRBV21-1 and TRBJ2-5; TRBD1, as called in the table, went unchecked against the DNA. TRBV21-1 is assigned pseudogene status. This CDR3 region has 17 residues. In DNA form, the CDR3 reads TGTGCCAGCAGCAAAGCACGAGGGGCGGTCAACCAAGAGACCCAGTACTTC. As protein: CASSKARGAVNQETQYF.

This clonotype was detected ten times or more. This chain joins TRBV5-5 and TRBJ2-7; no definite D call. The CDR3 covers 14 residues. Germline V gene lookup returns CDR1 SGHKS and CDR2 YYEKEE (reference sequence). V lost 2 bases, J lost 1 base, and 10 bases lay in between. CDR3 in amino acids: CASSLRAESYEQYF. The CDR3 DNA follows: TGTGCCAGCAGCTTACGCGCAGAATCCTACGAGCAGTACTTC.

This clonotype was seen at least ten times. The chain carries TRBV12-3 or TRBV12-4 and TRBJ2-7; D tentatively fits TRBD1 or TRBD2 (5 bases each). CDR3 length equals 14 residues. CDR3 region: CASSLEGSSYEQYV. The CDR3 DNA reads as TGTGCCAGCAGTTTAGAGGGGAGCTCCTATGAGCAGTACGTC.

This rearrangement joins TRBV7-9 to TRBJ2-7; D may be TRBD1 (6 bases). V was cut by 0 bases and J by 1 base, with 10 bases left in between. In germline, CDR1 is SEHNR, CDR2 FQNEAQ (reference sequence). The CDR3 covers 15 residues. CDR3 protein: CASSLAGHPSYEQYV. In DNA, the CDR3 is TGTGCCAGCAGCTTAGCGGGACACCCATCCTACGAGCAGTACGTC.

The CDR3 DNA reads as TGCAGCGTCGGGACAGGGGAATACCACGAGCAGTACTTC. As protein: CSVGTGEYHEQYF. V gene TRBV29-1 combines with J gene TRBJ2-7, with 10 bases lining up with TRBD1. The CDR3 has 13 amino acids. CDR1 and CDR2 from the germline V gene are SQVTM and ANQGSEA. V was pared by 6 bases and J by 5 bases, with 7 bases of the junction left unmatched.

The gene calls are TRBV27 and TRBJ2-3; tentative D call: TRBD2 (5 bases). V was cut by 2 bases and J by 2 bases, with 8 bases left in between. The CDR3 has 14 residues. Germline values: CDR1 MNHEY, CDR2 SMNVEV (reference sequence). The CDR3 DNA sequence: TGTGCCAGCAGTTTAAGGACTTACACAGATACGCAGTATTTT. Translation gives CASSLRTYTDTQYF.

V usage is TRBV28 and J usage is TRBJ2-3; a possible D gene is TRBD2 (5 bases). The CDR3 is 15 residues long. The V and J ends lost 5 bases and 2 bases respectively, with 14 bases between them. Germline lookup yields CDR1 MDHEN and CDR2 SYDVKM. The CDR3 sequence: CASSTTGEHTDTQYF. CDR3 bases: TGTGCCAGCAGTACGACCGGGGAGCACACAGATACGCAGTATTTT. Drawing the rest from reference TRBV28 and TRBJ2-3, the complete variable domain is DVKVTQSSRYLVKRTGEKVFLECVQDMDHENMFWYRQDPGLGLRLIYFSYDVKMKEKGDIPEGYSVSREKKERFSLILESASTNQTSMYLCASSTTGEHTDTQYFGPGTRLTVL.

This clonotype was seen many times. The chain combines TRBV11-1 with TRBJ1-1, with TRBD1 matching over 7 bases. V was pared by 5 bases and J by 6 bases, with 6 bases of the junction left unmatched. The germline gives CDR1 SGHAT, CDR2 FQDESV (reference sequence). The CDR3 contains 13 residues. The CDR3 DNA sequence: TGTGCCAGCAGCGACTCCGGGACAGCTGAAGCTTTCTTT. It specifies CASSDSGTAEAFF.

This clonotype has only a few counts. The V call is TRBV6-6, the J call TRBJ2-5; D tentatively fits TRBD1 or TRBD2 (5 bases each). This CDR3 region has 15 residues. Germline assignment: CDR1 MNHNY and CDR2 SVGAGI (reference sequence). Trimming left V 2 bases short and J 4 bases short, with 14 bases between. The CDR3: CASSYMGERRETQYF. Here the CDR3 DNA reads TGTGCCAGCAGTTACATGGGGGAAAGAAGAGAGACCCAGTACTTC.

This clonotype appeared many times. The V gene is TRBV5-5, the J gene TRBJ1-1, with D perhaps matching TRBD1 (6 bases). This CDR3 spans 14 amino acids. The germline V and J ends were trimmed by 5 bases and 4 bases, with 15 bases remaining between them. In germline, CDR1 is SGHKS, CDR2 YYEKEE (reference sequence). DNA for the CDR3: TGTGCCAGCAGACGAAACAGGGAGGGCACTGAAGCTTTCTTT. Its protein is CASRRNREGTEAFF.

This clonotype was observed many times. In nucleotides, the CDR3 is TGTGCCACCAGTGATCCACAAACAGGGAGCGGGGAAAACATTCAGTACTTC. This encodes CATSDPQTGSGENIQYF. The genes are TRBV24-1 and TRBJ2-4; TRBD2 might be the D (7 bases). This CDR3 has 17 residues. V was cut by 3 bases and J by 5 bases, with 19 bases left in between. Germline CDR1 is KGHDR and CDR2 is SFDVKD.

V usage is TRBV7-9 and J usage is TRBJ1-2; D is possibly TRBD1 (5 bases). With 1 base removed from V and 8 bases from J, the gap between germline ends came to 8 bases. The germline CDR1 and CDR2 sequences are SEHNR and FQNEAQ (reference sequence). The CDR3 is made up of 12 amino acids. CDR3 sequence (DNA): TGTGCCAGCAGCTTAGAAGGGGAGGGCTACACCTTC. This gives the protein CASSLEGEGYTF.

This clonotype was observed a few times. The chain uses TRBV12-3 or TRBV12-4 and TRBJ2-4; 10 bases fit TRBD2. Trimming removed 6 bases from V and 3 bases from J; junction bases left unmatched: 2. This CDR3 has 14 residues. CDR3 residues: CASSTSGVKNIQYF. The CDR3 DNA sequence: TGTGCCAGCAGCACTAGCGGGGTCAAAAACATTCAGTACTTC.

The V call is TRBV5-1, the J call TRBJ2-3; 8 bases map to TRBD2. CDR1 and CDR2 (germline): SGHRS, YFSETQ. After removal of 4 bases from V and 5 bases from J, the junction contained 12 bases not matched to a gene. This CDR3 contains 16 residues. This CDR3 reads CASSLGQRGRGDTQYF. The CDR3 DNA follows: TGCGCCAGCAGCCTGGGGCAGCGGGGGCGGGGAGATACGCAGTATTTT.

This clonotype has a handful of counts. This sequence joins TRBV5-8 and TRBJ2-7, with 8 bases identical to TRBD1. Looked up from germline, CDR1 is SGHTS and CDR2 is YDEGEE. The CDR3 is 15 residues long. The V gene end was trimmed by 4 bases and the J gene end by 2 bases; junction bases not matched to a gene: 8. Here the CDR3 reads CASSVYRGDTYEQYV. The CDR3 coding sequence is TGTGCCAGCAGCGTGTACAGGGGGGATACCTACGAGCAGTACGTC.

Only a few counts were recorded for this clonotype. V is TRBV20-1 and J is TRBJ2-3, with 11 positions matching TRBD1. CDR3 length: 15 residues. With V trimmed by 3 bases and J by 2 bases, 4 bases remained unmatched. The germline V gene encodes CDR1 DFQATT and CDR2 SNEGSKA (reference sequence). CDR3 sequence (DNA): TGCAGTGCTAGTTCCGGACAGGGGGCCACAGATACGCAGTATTTT. It translates to CSASSGQGATDTQYF.

CDR3 DNA sequence: TGTGCCAGCACACAGGGGAAGGGAGAGACCCAGTACTTC. Protein sequence: CASTQGKGETQYF. This chain links TRBV2 with TRBJ2-5; 7 positions match TRBD1. Trimming took 7 bases from V and 4 from J; bases not matched to a gene: 6. This CDR3 is 13 amino acids long. Germline V gene lookup returns CDR1 SNHLY and CDR2 FYNNEI. The variable domain in full, with the rest retrieved from reference TRBV2 and TRBJ2-5, is EPEVTQTPSHQVTQMGQEVILRCVPISNHLYFYWYRQILGQKVEFLVSFYNNEISEKSEIFDDQFSVERPDGSNFTLKIRSTKLEDSAMYFCASTQGKGETQYFGPGTRLLVL.

This clonotype was detected only once. The chain combines TRBV7-2 with TRBJ2-5, with unresolved D. The CDR3 covers 13 residues. CDR1 is SGHTA and CDR2 is FQGNSA in the germline V gene. Trimming took 4 bases from V and 4 from J, leaving 10 bases between them. The CDR3 here is CASSSARRETQYF. The CDR3 DNA sequence: TGTGCCAGCAGCTCGGCCCGAAGAGAGACCCAGTACTTC.

The chain carries TRBV20-1 and TRBJ1-6; TRBD1 might be the D (6 bases). The CDR3 contains 13 residues. The V and J ends lost 5 bases and 9 bases respectively, with 14 bases between them. CDR1 is DFQATT and CDR2 is SNEGSKA in the germline V gene (reference sequence). This CDR3 reads CSAGLEGGSPLHF. The CDR3 DNA reads TGCAGTGCTGGGCTTGAAGGGGGTTCACCCCTCCACTTT.

This clonotype came up a few times. The rearrangement links TRBV4-1 to TRBJ2-3, with D maybe TRBD2 (5 bases). Between the trimmed V and J ends, which lost 0 bases and 2 bases, there was a span of 9 bases. This CDR3 has 15 residues. Germline lookup yields CDR1 MGHRA and CDR2 YSYEKL. CDR3 in DNA: TGCGCCAGCAGCCAAGACAGTGGACTCACAGATACGCAGTATTTT. It yields the protein CASSQDSGLTDTQYF.

The chain links TRBV29-1 to TRBJ2-7; D might be TRBD2 (7 bases). V was trimmed by 1 base and J by 4 bases, leaving 17 bases between them. This CDR3 comprises 15 residues. Looked up from germline, CDR1 is SQVTM and CDR2 is ANQGSEA. DNA of the CDR3: TGCAGCGTTGAAGGGCTCAGGGGAGGGGAATACGAGCAGTACGTC. Residues: CSVEGLRGGEYEQYV.

This clonotype was seen a handful of times. The V and J genes are TRBV7-9 and TRBJ1-3, with D possibly matching TRBD1 (5 bases). This CDR3 is built from 13 residues. V was shortened by 8 bases and J by 3 bases, with 11 bases between the two germline ends. Germline V lookup: CDR1 SEHNR, CDR2 FQNEAQ (reference sequence). This CDR3 reads CASLRGDGNTIYF. The CDR3, as DNA: TGTGCCAGCTTGCGAGGGGATGGAAACACCATATATTTT.

This clonotype was detected only a few times. V gene TRBV7-3 combines with J gene TRBJ2-2; 7 bases match TRBD2. The V and J ends lost 5 bases and 7 bases, in that order; junction bases with no gene match: 7. The CDR3 is 14 residues long. Germline CDR1 reads SGHTA; CDR2 reads FQGTGA. The CDR3 sequence: CASSPPGTIGELFF. The CDR3 coding sequence is TGTGCCAGCAGCCCACCCGGGACTATCGGGGAGCTGTTTTTT.

In this sample, this clonotype turned up a few times. The chain carries TRBV7-2 and TRBJ2-5; no firm D call. CDR1 and CDR2 from the germline V gene are SGHTA and FQGNSA. V was pared by 0 bases and J by 5 bases, with 10 bases between. This CDR3 is built from 14 residues. In DNA form, the CDR3 reads TGTGCCAGCAGCTTAGCGGGCTTCAAGGAGACCCAGTACTTC. Amino acid sequence: CASSLAGFKETQYF.

The chain recombines TRBV20-1 with TRBJ1-1; D gene uncertain. Per the germline V gene, CDR1 is DFQATT and CDR2 is SNEGSKA (reference sequence). The CDR3 spans 15 residues. Trimming cost V 6 bases and J 1 base, with 18 bases left between them. CDR3 nucleotide sequence: TGCAGTGCCCAGAGATATGGGCGCGGGAACACTGAAGCTTTCTTT. This gives the protein CSAQRYGRGNTEAFF.